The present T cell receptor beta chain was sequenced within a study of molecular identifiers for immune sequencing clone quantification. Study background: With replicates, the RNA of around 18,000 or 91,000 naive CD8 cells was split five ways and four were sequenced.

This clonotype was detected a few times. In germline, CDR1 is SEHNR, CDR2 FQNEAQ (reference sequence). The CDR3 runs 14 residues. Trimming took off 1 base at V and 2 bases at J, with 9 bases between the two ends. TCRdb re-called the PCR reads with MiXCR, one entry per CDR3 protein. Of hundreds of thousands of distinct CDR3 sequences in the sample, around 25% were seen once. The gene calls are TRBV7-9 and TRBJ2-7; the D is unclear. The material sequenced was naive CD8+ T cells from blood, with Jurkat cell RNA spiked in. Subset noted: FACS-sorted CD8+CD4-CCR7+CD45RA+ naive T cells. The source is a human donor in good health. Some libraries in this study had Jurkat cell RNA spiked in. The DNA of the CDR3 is TGTGCCAGCAGCTTAGGGGCGATAACCTACGAGCAGTACTTC. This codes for CASSLGAITYEQYF.